Sequencing of this T cell receptor beta chain was carried out in a study of cytomegalovirus exposure and HLA in healthy donors. The ends were cut back, 2 bases at V and 1 base at J, with 15 bases in the middle. Germline CDR1 reads LGHNT; CDR2 reads FRNRAP. This CDR3 has 17 residues. Details on this clone: Its antigen is as yet unknown.

Findings and caveats of the study: Several of the most significant clusters appeared linked to common viral pathogens, based on a later analysis. Earlier results showed most TCR beta V segments being productive about 87% or about 30% of the time.

The PCR had 60 Vbeta and 13 Jbeta primers. TCRdb's table, derived via immunoSEQ multiplex PCR, lists solely in-frame clones and lacks some. The sample has about 140,000 clones; 75% to 90% are singletons. The clonotype comes from a woman younger than 45 in good health and CMV-seronegative. The genes are TRBV12-5 and TRBJ2-1; D ambiguous. Material: PBMCs. Here the CDR3 DNA reads TGTGCTAGTGGTTTGAATCCGAGACAAACTTCCTACAATGAGCAGTTCTTC. Translation: CASGLNPRQTSYNEQFF.